This T cell receptor (beta chain) originates from a study of blood T cell repertoires in COVID-19 (dated by TCRdb to the early 2020s). As for the study more broadly: Samples from collaborators originated in the United States, Italy and Spain and spanned both the acute and convalescent phases of COVID-19. A de-identified subject ID, COVID-19 status, age in years and sex were almost always included in the sample metadata. The repertoires were released in a freely available public database meant as a resource for research on the immune response to SARS-CoV-2. Where HLA class I and class II types were available, the types were taken from metadata supplied by the sample provider, not from assay-based typing. Samples came from the ongoing ImmuneRACE study (first 160 participants) plus 1,254 subjects from 6 global collaborators. Subjects who had been exposed to COVID-19, were actively infected with it, or had recovered from it provided the deeply sampled blood TCRbeta repertoires that made up the dataset. The material from the prospective study consisted of cDNA or gDNA derived from T cells, B-cell-depleted T cells, or PBMCs.

The immunoSEQ Assay, a bias-controlled multiplex PCR, was used to amplify TCRbeta CDR3 regions from genomic DNA. For the original study's pipeline: The number of nucleated cells in each sample was estimated from the amplification of reference gene primers within the assay. To quantify the absolute abundance of each unique TCRbeta CDR3 rearrangement, sequence reads were collapsed and filtered. For each sample, productive Simpson clonality was calculated as the square root of Simpson's diversity index over productive rearrangements. What TCRdb holds here is the immuneACCESS table cut down to in-frame rearrangements. Part of the clones is not present; checked against another copy, under half of the missing clones reflect an unresolved V gene, and the others are unexplained. V and J calls plus clone size are reproduced from that table; the DNA served to infer D and trimming. In this sample the table shows around 250,000 clones, more than 80% of which occur a single time. 4.1% of the sample comes from the top ten.

In the prospective study, participants were about 18 to 100 years old, resided in fewer than 25 geographic areas of the United States, and were enrolled through a virtual design. In the prospective study, participants were assigned to cohorts based on the clinical history participants reported in a screening survey and a study questionnaire. Mobile phlebotomists in the prospective study collected whole blood, serum and a nasopharyngeal or oropharyngeal swab from every participant. Additional blood draws and questionnaires over an approximately two-month period could optionally be provided by prospective study participants. Before DNA extraction, prospective study blood samples were shipped either frozen or at room temperature. The germline V and J ends show losses of 0 bases and 5 bases respectively, and no gene match explains 6 bases of the junction. From its cysteine to its phenylalanine, the CDR3 spans 15 amino acids. Just CDR3 DNA is preserved here, 45 bases in frame from base 1. The CDR1 and CDR2 encoded by the germline V gene (reference sequence) are SGHNT and YYREEE.

A word on this clone: Its antigen specificity is not known. No much larger clone is present one base from it, and per-base qualities are unavailable.

Beyond this particular receptor, the publication reports: The amount of clinical and demographic metadata varied by source and participant and was provided uncurated.

The V and J genes are TRBV5-4 and TRBJ2-5; 8 central bases correspond to TRBD1. The sequence was obtained from a woman aged 30 to 39 with acute COVID-19. Specimen: PBMCs or T cells enriched from blood (not recorded which). The CDR3 protein is CASSLVQGARETQYF. The nucleotides are TGTGCCAGCAGCTTGGTTCAGGGGGCAAGGGAGACCCAGTACTTC.